A single T cell receptor beta chain is shown here with its context. Its cognate antigen is unknown. This specimen belongs to a study of shared clonotypes between healthy human individuals. General study results and limits: Some naive CD4 clonotypes, about 5.5%, turned up in common across several donors.

The CDR3 is 15 residues long. V was pared by 3 bases and J by 0 bases, with 12 bases between. In germline, CDR1 is ENHRY, CDR2 SYGVKD. Sequencing was performed with immunoSEQ multiplex PCR; in TCRdb, only in-frame clones are kept and a portion is missing. The sample includes about 960,000 clones, around 80% of them seen just once. The TCR sequence derives from a man aged 18 to 35 in good health. The sequencing sample was made of memory CD4+ T cells sorted from blood. Subset indicated: CD45RA-negative fraction. The chain joins TRBV10-3 to TRBJ2-7; D may be TRBD2 (6 bases). The CDR3 is CAISDSGLNSYEQYF. CDR3 coding DNA: TGTGCCATCAGTGACTCGGGACTGAACTCCTACGAGCAGTACTTC.